Below, 25 T cell receptor beta chains from the same sample are listed, as sequenced in a study of T cells in Graves' hyperthyroidism and ophthalmopathy. Amplification of TCR beta CDR3 regions was performed using RNA transcripts as template. The study used the HTBI primer set for a first-round RT-PCR of the TCR CDR3. TCRdb re-derived calls from the multiplex PCR reads in MiXCR, one entry per CDR3 protein. The sample has roughly 400,000 distinct CDR3 sequences; roughly an eighth are singletons. The sequencing input was blood. The origin of the receptors is a man aged 50-59 years with Graves' ophthalmopathy.

This clonotype was recorded many times. The chain couples TRBV2 to TRBJ2-1; D unresolved. From germline, CDR1 is SNHLY and CDR2 FYNNEI. This CDR3 has 13 residues. V gave up 2 bases and J gave up 5 bases, with 7 bases separating them. The CDR3 loop is CASSEMVDNEQFF. In nucleotides, the CDR3 is TGTGCCAGCAGTGAAATGGTTGACAATGAGCAGTTCTTC.

This clonotype was seen more than once but under ten times. The CDR3 DNA follows: TGTGCCAGCAGCTTAGTACCATTTAACTATGGCTACACCTTC. The encoded protein is CASSLVPFNYGYTF. V usage is TRBV7-2 and J usage is TRBJ1-2; no reliable D call. Looked up from germline, CDR1 is SGHTA and CDR2 is FQGNSA. CDR3 length: 14 residues. V dropped 1 base and J dropped 1 base, with 7 bases sitting between them.

This clonotype was counted many times. The rearrangement joins TRBV5-8 to TRBJ1-5, with D perhaps matching TRBD1 (5 bases). Germline assignment: CDR1 SGHTS and CDR2 YDEGEE. There are 15 residues in the CDR3. Between the trimmed V and J ends, which lost 0 bases and 0 bases, there was a span of 7 bases. As DNA, the CDR3 is TGTGCCAGCAGCTTGGGGACATTTAGCAATCAGCCCCAGCATTTT. Translated: CASSLGTFSNQPQHF. Combining the CDR3 with reference TRBV5-8 and TRBJ1-5 gives the whole variable domain EAGVTQSPTHLIKTRGQQATLRCSPISGHTSVYWYQQALGLGLQFLLWYDEGEERNRGNFPPRFSGRQFPNYSSELNVNALELEDSALYLCASSLGTFSNQPQHFGDGTRLSIL.

At least ten counts were recorded for this clonotype. The V call is TRBV30, the J call TRBJ2-7; tentatively, D is TRBD2 (5 bases). V was cut by 5 bases and J by 0 bases, with 14 bases left in between. Germline V CDR1 and CDR2: GTSNPN, SVGIG (reference sequence). This CDR3 has 14 amino acids. The DNA of the CDR3 is TGTGCCTGGGACGAGACTGGGAGCTCCTACGAGCAGTACTTC. This sequence encodes CAWDETGSSYEQYF.

This clonotype occurred many times. The chain combines TRBV6-1 with TRBJ2-5, with a tentative D call TRBD1 (6 bases). Germline CDR1 is MNHNS and CDR2 is SASEGT. Trimming removed 5 bases from V and 7 bases from J, with 17 bases in between. The CDR3 runs to 14 residues. The CDR3 reads CASSSGTLGGTQYF. The CDR3 DNA sequence: TGTGCCAGCAGTTCCGGGACACTCGGTGGGACCCAGTACTTC.

This clonotype was recorded at least ten times. The J gene is TRBJ2-5, the V gene TRBV7-3; 8 nucleotides agree with TRBD2. V lost 5 bases to trimming and J lost 4 bases; unmatched junction nucleotides: 9. This CDR3 region has 15 residues. In germline, CDR1 is SGHTA, CDR2 FQGTGA. The CDR3 DNA reads as TGTGCCAGCAGCCCATTAGCGGGAAGGGCAGAGACCCAGTACTTC. This gives the protein CASSPLAGRAETQYF.

This clonotype was detected many times. The junction differs from germline at one of its ends, possibly a read error. V usage is TRBV7-2 and J usage is TRBJ1-1; D may be TRBD1 (6 bases). The germline gives CDR1 SGHTA, CDR2 FQGNSA. This CDR3 is 17 amino acids long. The CDR3 nucleotides read TGTGCCAGCAGCTCACCCTCTCTAAGGACAGTGAACAGTGAAGCTTTCTTT. Translating gives CASSSPSLRTVNSEAFF.

The sample holds many counts of this clonotype. This rearrangement joins TRBV7-8 to TRBJ1-1; tentatively, D is TRBD1 (5 bases). The length of the CDR3 is 14 residues. Germline V gene sequence: CDR1 SGHVS, CDR2 FQNEAQ. V was shortened by 7 bases and J by 1 base, with 13 bases between the two germline ends. The CDR3: CASISGTANTEAFF. DNA for the CDR3: TGTGCCAGCATTTCCGGGACTGCGAACACTGAAGCTTTCTTT.

Comment on this clonotype: Being one base from a much bigger clone, this may be a read error. The V gene is TRBV3-1, the J gene TRBJ1-3; the D is unclear. The germline gives CDR1 LGHDT, CDR2 YNNKEL (reference sequence). This CDR3 spans 15 amino acids. CDR3 sequence reads: CAGSQEVLPPNTIYF. The CDR3 DNA reads TGTGCCGGCAGCCAAGAAGTACTGCCCCCCAACACCATATATTTT.

This clonotype showed up just a few times. The rearrangement uses TRBV29-1 and TRBJ1-1; D remains ambiguous. The germline V gene encodes CDR1 SQVTM and CDR2 ANQGSEA. The CDR3 runs 10 residues. Trimming cost V 2 bases and J 7 bases, with 5 bases left between them. CDR3 sequence (DNA): TGCAGCGTTGAACAGGATGAAGCTTTCTTT. Amino acids: CSVEQDEAFF.

This clonotype occurred many times. The gene calls are TRBV30 and TRBJ1-1; unclear D gene. The CDR3 spans 17 residues. Trimming stripped 3 bases from V and 5 bases from J, with 25 bases between. Germline assignment: CDR1 GTSNPN and CDR2 SVGIG (reference sequence). Here the CDR3 reads CAWSPTWGITTDTEAFF. The DNA of the CDR3 is TGTGCCTGGAGCCCGACATGGGGTATTACAACGGATACTGAAGCTTTCTTT. The full variable domain, with the rest looked up from reference TRBV30 and TRBJ1-1, is SQTIHQWPATLVQPVGSPLSLECTVEGTSNPNLYWYRQAAGRGLQLLFYSVGIGQISSEVPQNLSASRPQDRQFILSSKKLLLSDSGFYLCAWSPTWGITTDTEAFFGQGTRLTVV.

This clonotype was seen a handful of times. The V call is TRBV30, the J call TRBJ2-1, with D tentatively TRBD1 (8 bases). This CDR3 is built from 16 residues. V was trimmed by 3 bases and J by 11 bases, leaving 26 bases between them. Germline V gene lookup returns CDR1 GTSNPN and CDR2 SVGIG (reference sequence). The chain's CDR3 is CAWRTVRGDRLNQQFF. Written as DNA, the CDR3 is TGTGCCTGGAGAACGGTCCGGGGGGACAGGTTGAATCAGCAGTTCTTC. Drawing the rest from reference TRBV30 and TRBJ2-1, the complete variable domain is SQTIHQWPATLVQPVGSPLSLECTVEGTSNPNLYWYRQAAGRGLQLLFYSVGIGQISSEVPQNLSASRPQDRQFILSSKKLLLSDSGFYLCAWRTVRGDRLNQQFFGPGTRLTVL.

There are many counts of this clonotype. The CDR3 nucleotides are TGTGCCAGCAGATCCACCCCAGGAGGGCCGAGGGCCGGAGAGACCCAGTACTTC. Protein: CASRSTPGGPRAGETQYF. V and J are TRBV28 and TRBJ2-5; possibly TRBD2 for D (6 bases). V was cut by 6 bases and J by 4 bases, with 27 bases left in between. From germline, CDR1 is MDHEN and CDR2 SYDVKM. This CDR3 region has 18 residues.

The V gene is TRBV12-5, the J gene TRBJ2-1; 7 bases match TRBD1. CDR1 is LGHNT and CDR2 is FRNRAP in the germline V gene. The trim removed 6 bases at V and 8 bases at J, leaving 7 bases unmatched. The CDR3 contains 13 residues. CDR3 amino acids: CASGPGQWDEQFF. The DNA of the CDR3 is TGTGCTAGTGGCCCGGGACAGTGGGATGAGCAGTTCTTC.

This clonotype has ten or more counts. The chain recombines TRBV6-2 or TRBV6-3 with TRBJ1-2; D unresolved. Germline values: CDR1 MNHEY, CDR2 SVGEGT. V lost 2 bases and J 7 bases, leaving 5 bases between the germline ends. This CDR3 contains 11 residues. In DNA form, the CDR3 reads TGTGCCAGCAGTTACGCGGGTGGCTACACCTTC. As protein: CASSYAGGYTF.

This clonotype was recorded many times. In DNA, the CDR3 is TGCAGTGCTAGCTGGGGGACCTTGAACACTGAAGCTTTCTTT. Residues: CSASWGTLNTEAFF. V and J are TRBV20-1 and TRBJ1-1; perhaps TRBD1 as D (5 bases). CDR3 length: 14 residues. Between the trimmed V and J ends, which lost 3 bases and 0 bases, there was a span of 11 bases. Germline CDR1 is DFQATT and CDR2 is SNEGSKA (reference sequence).

This clonotype was picked up many times. The chain employs TRBV3-1 and TRBJ2-1, with D unclear. Trimming took 4 bases from V and 12 from J, leaving 16 bases between them. The length of the CDR3 is 13 residues. Germline-derived CDR1 and CDR2 are LGHDT and YNNKEL (reference sequence). CDR3 sequence: CASSRARDTGQFF. As DNA, the CDR3 is TGTGCCAGCAGCCGAGCAAGGGATACGGGGCAGTTCTTC.

This clonotype showed up many times. The V and J genes are TRBV13 and TRBJ1-4; D gene unclear. The V end was cut by 6 bases, the J end by 5 bases, with 13 bases between. Germline CDR1 PRHDT, CDR2 FYEKMQ (reference sequence). The CDR3 has 14 residues. CDR3 in DNA: TGTGCCAGCAGTATGGGCTCAAGGAATGAAAAACTGTTTTTT. Protein product: CASSMGSRNEKLFF.

This clonotype was counted many times. This chain connects TRBV7-9 to TRBJ2-3; TRBD1 aligns across 11 bases. CDR1 and CDR2 (germline): SEHNR, FQNEAQ (reference sequence). The CDR3 consists of 16 residues. The V gene end was trimmed by 0 bases and the J gene end by 4 bases; junction bases not matched to a gene: 3. CDR3 amino acids: CASSLASGQGADTQYF. The CDR3 DNA follows: TGTGCCAGCAGCTTAGCGTCGGGACAGGGGGCAGATACGCAGTATTTT.

V is TRBV7-9 and J is TRBJ1-2; maybe TRBD1 (5 bases). Germline lookup yields CDR1 SEHNR and CDR2 FQNEAQ (reference sequence). This CDR3 has 16 amino acids. Trimming stripped 0 bases from V and 6 bases from J, with 17 bases between. DNA of the CDR3: TGTGCCAGCAGCTTAGCGGGCGTGACGGGGCATGATGGCTACACCTTC. This sequence encodes CASSLAGVTGHDGYTF.

This clonotype came up many times. J is TRBJ2-3 and V is TRBV2, with 7 nucleotides matching TRBD1. CDR3 length: 14 amino acids. The trim removed 7 bases at V and 4 bases at J, leaving 8 bases unmatched. CDR1 SNHLY and CDR2 FYNNEI come from the germline V gene. CDR3 residues: CASTFDRASDTQYF. CDR3 in DNA: TGTGCCAGCACCTTTGACAGGGCATCAGATACGCAGTATTTT. The full variable domain, completed using reference TRBV2 and TRBJ2-3, is EPEVTQTPSHQVTQMGQEVILRCVPISNHLYFYWYRQILGQKVEFLVSFYNNEISEKSEIFDDQFSVERPDGSNFTLKIRSTKLEDSAMYFCASTFDRASDTQYFGPGTRLTVL.

This clonotype was observed many times. This chain links TRBV20-1 with TRBJ2-3, with 7 positions matching TRBD2. Germline V gives CDR1 DFQATT, CDR2 SNEGSKA (reference sequence). This CDR3 has 16 amino acids. Losses at the gene ends were 1 base for V and 3 bases for J; bases not matched to a gene: 10. CDR3 sequence: CSARGGLSGTTDTQYF. The CDR3 DNA reads as TGCAGTGCTAGAGGCGGGTTGAGCGGGACTACAGATACGCAGTATTTT.

This clonotype was seen a handful of times. The chain links TRBV10-3 to TRBJ1-2; perhaps TRBD1 as D (6 bases). The CDR3 runs 13 residues. Between the trimmed V and J ends, which lost 10 bases and 0 bases, there was a span of 12 bases. The V gene's germline CDR1 is ENHRY and CDR2 SYGVKD. Written as DNA, the CDR3 is TGTGCCACCGGACAGACTACTAACTATGGCTACACCTTC. Translated: CATGQTTNYGYTF.

This clonotype was found many times. The gene calls are TRBV12-3 or TRBV12-4 and TRBJ2-5; the match to TRBD2 covers 12 bases. The V segment lost 6 bases and the J segment 4 bases; nucleotides outside the gene matches: 0. The CDR3 totals 13 residues. This CDR3 is CASRGLAGETQYF. The CDR3 bases are TGTGCCAGCAGGGGACTAGCGGGAGAGACCCAGTACTTC.

The rearrangement links TRBV19 to TRBJ1-1, with 7 bases aligning to TRBD1. The CDR3 spans 15 residues. The germline CDR1 and CDR2 sequences are LNHDA and SQIVND (reference sequence). V lost 7 bases and J lost 1; bases outside the gene matches: 9. The CDR3 reads CASNPTGTENTEAFF. The CDR3 DNA sequence: TGTGCCAGTAATCCAACCGGGACAGAGAACACTGAAGCTTTCTTT.